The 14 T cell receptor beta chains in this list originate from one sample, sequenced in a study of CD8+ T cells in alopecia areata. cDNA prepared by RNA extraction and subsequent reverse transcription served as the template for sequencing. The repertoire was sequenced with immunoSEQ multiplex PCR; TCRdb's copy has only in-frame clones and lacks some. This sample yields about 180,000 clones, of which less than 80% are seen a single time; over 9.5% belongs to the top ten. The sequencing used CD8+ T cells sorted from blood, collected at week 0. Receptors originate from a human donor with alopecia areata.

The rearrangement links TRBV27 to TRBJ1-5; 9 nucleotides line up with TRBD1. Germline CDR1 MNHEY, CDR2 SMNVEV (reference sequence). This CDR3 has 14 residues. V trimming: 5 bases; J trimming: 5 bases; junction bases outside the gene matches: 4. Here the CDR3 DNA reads TGTGCCAGCAGTGTAGGACAGGGGTATCAGCCCCAGCATTTT. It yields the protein CASSVGQGYQPQHF.

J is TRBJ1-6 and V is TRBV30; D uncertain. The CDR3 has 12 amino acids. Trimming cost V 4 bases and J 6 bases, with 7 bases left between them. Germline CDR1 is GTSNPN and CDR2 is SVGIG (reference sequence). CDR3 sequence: CAWTVTNSPLHF. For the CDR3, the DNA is TGTGCCTGGACAGTTACTAATTCACCCCTCCACTTT.

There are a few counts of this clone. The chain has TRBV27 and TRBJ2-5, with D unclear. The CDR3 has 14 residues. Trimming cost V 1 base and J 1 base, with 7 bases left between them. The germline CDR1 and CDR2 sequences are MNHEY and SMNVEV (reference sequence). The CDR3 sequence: CASSLLAAQETQYF. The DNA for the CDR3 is TGTGCCAGCAGTTTATTGGCGGCCCAAGAGACCCAGTACTTC.

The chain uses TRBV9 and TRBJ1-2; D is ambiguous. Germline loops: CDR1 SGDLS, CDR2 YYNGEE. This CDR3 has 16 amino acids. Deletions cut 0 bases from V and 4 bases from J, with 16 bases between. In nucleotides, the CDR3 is TGTGCCAGCAGCGTAGCGTACCGTCAAAAAAGCTATGGCTACACCTTC. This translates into CASSVAYRQKSYGYTF.

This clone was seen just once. CDR3: CASRRSGGGTDTQYF. Here the CDR3 DNA reads TGTGCCAGCAGGCGGAGCGGGGGGGGCACAGATACGCAGTATTTT. The V gene is TRBV2, the J gene TRBJ2-3; 10 positions agree with TRBD2. The V and J ends lost 6 bases and 1 base, in that order; junction bases with no gene match: 4. The CDR3 runs 15 residues. Germline V gene data show CDR1 as SNHLY and CDR2 as FYNNEI.

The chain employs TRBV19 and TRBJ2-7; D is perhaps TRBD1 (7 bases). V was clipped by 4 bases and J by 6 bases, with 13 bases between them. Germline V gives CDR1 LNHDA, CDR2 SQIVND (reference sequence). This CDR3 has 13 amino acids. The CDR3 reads CASSTGGLGEQYF. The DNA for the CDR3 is TGTGCCAGTAGTACAGGGGGGCTGGGCGAGCAGTACTTC.

The chain's CDR3 is CAWMESNEQFF. CDR3 DNA sequence: TGTGCCTGGATGGAAAGTAATGAGCAGTTCTTC. V usage is TRBV30 and J usage is TRBJ2-1; D gene unclear. V lost 4 bases and J lost 7, with 8 bases in between. Germline values: CDR1 GTSNPN, CDR2 SVGIG (reference sequence). The CDR3 loop spans 11 amino acids.

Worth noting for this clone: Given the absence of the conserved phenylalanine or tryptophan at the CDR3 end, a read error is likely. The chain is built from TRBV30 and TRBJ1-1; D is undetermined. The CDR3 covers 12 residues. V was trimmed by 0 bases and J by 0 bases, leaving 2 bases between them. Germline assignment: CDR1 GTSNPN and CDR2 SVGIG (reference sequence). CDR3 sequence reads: CAWSVMNTEAFL. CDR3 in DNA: TGTGCCTGGAGTGTAATGAACACTGAAGCTTTCTTA.

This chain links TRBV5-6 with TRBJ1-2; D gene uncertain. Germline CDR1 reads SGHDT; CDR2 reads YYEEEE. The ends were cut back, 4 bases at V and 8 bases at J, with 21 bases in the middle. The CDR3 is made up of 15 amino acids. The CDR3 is CASSAGSALGRGYTF. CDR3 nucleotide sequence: TGTGCCAGCAGCGCGGGGTCCGCACTCGGTCGGGGCTACACCTTC.

The DNA of the CDR3 is TGTGCCAGGGAAAACTCTGGGGCCAACGTCCTGACTTTC. As protein: CARENSGANVLTF. The V and J genes are TRBV2 and TRBJ2-6; D uncertain. V was trimmed by 9 bases and J by 0 bases, leaving 6 bases between them. The CDR3 covers 13 residues. Germline lookup yields CDR1 SNHLY and CDR2 FYNNEI.

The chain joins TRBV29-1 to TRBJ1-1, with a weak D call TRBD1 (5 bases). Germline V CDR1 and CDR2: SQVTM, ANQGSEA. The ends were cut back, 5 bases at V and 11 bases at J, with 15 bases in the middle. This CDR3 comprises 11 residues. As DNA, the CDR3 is TGCAGCGTTCTCTTCGGCAGGGCCGCTTTCTTT. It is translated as CSVLFGRAAFF. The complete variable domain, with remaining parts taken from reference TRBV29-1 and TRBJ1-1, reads SAVISQKPSRDICQRGTSLTIQCQVDSQVTMMFWYRQQPGQSLTLIATANQGSEATYESGFVIDKFPISRPNLTFSTLTVSNMSPEDSSIYLCSVLFGRAAFFGQGTRLTVV.

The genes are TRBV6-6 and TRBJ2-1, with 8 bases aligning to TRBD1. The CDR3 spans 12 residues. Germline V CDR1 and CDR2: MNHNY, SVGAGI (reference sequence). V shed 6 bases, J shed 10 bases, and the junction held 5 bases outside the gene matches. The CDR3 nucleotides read TGTGCCAGCAGCAGACAGGGGCCGGAGCAGTTCTTC. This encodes CASSRQGPEQFF.

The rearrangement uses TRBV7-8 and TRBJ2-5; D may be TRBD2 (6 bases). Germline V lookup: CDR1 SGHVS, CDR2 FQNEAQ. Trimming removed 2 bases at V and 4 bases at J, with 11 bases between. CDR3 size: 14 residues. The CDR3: CASSLWRRGETQYF. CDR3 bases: TGTGCCAGCAGCTTATGGAGGAGGGGAGAGACCCAGTACTTC.

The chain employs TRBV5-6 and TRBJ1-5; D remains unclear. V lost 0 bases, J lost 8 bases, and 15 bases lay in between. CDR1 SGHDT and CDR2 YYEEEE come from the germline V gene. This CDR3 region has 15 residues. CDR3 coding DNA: TGTGCCAGCAGCTTGGGGGTGGGCATCTCGGAGCCCCAGCATTTT. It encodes CASSLGVGISEPQHF.